The 27 T cell receptor beta chains below were found in one sample sequenced in a study of cytomegalovirus exposure and HLA in healthy donors. A multiplex PCR was run with 60 Vbeta primers and 13 Jbeta primers. Assay used: immunoSEQ multiplex PCR; TCRdb lists only in-frame clones, some missing. In the table there are more than 25,000 clones, more than 55% of which are singletons. Material for sequencing was PBMCs. These TCRs come from a male donor in good health and CMV-seropositive.

CDR3 loop: CASSPSTSGGQETQYF. CDR3 in DNA: TGCGCCAGCAGCCCTTCGACTAGCGGGGGCCAAGAGACCCAGTACTTC. This chain links TRBV5-1 with TRBJ2-5; 12 positions agree with TRBD2. Trimming removed 4 bases from V and 1 base from J; junction bases left unmatched: 5. In germline, CDR1 is SGHRS, CDR2 YFSETQ. This CDR3 region has 16 residues.

The chain employs TRBV18 and TRBJ1-2; no reliable D call. Trimming cost V 2 bases and J 6 bases, with 10 bases left between them. Germline V gene sequence: CDR1 KGHSH, CDR2 LQKENI. The CDR3 is 13 residues long. This CDR3 reads CASSPMRGDGYTF. Written as DNA, the CDR3 is TGTGCCAGCTCACCAATGCGGGGTGATGGCTACACCTTC.

The J gene is TRBJ1-1, the V gene TRBV11-2; 11 bases match TRBD1. The CDR3 runs 14 residues. Germline assignment: CDR1 SGHAT and CDR2 FQNNGV. Trimming removed 6 bases from V and 5 bases from J; junction bases left unmatched: 5. This CDR3 is CASRGGTGGTEAFF. In DNA form, the CDR3 reads TGTGCCAGCAGGGGGGGGACAGGGGGTACTGAAGCTTTCTTT.

The V call is TRBV19, the J call TRBJ1-5; 8 bases line up with TRBD1. The CDR3 sequence is 13 residues long. Germline CDR1 and CDR2: LNHDA and SQIVND (reference sequence). The ends lost 10 bases at V and 2 bases at J; junction bases unmatched: 4. The DNA of the CDR3 is TGTGCCACTACAGGGGGAGGCAATCAGCCCCAGCATTTT. Translating gives CATTGGGNQPQHF.

The V call is TRBV6-5, the J call TRBJ2-7; a possible D gene is TRBD2 (6 bases). This CDR3 is 16 amino acids long. The V and J ends lost 4 bases and 4 bases respectively, with 20 bases between them. From germline, CDR1 is MNHEY and CDR2 SVGAGI. The CDR3 sequence is CASSSSGATRGYEQYF. The CDR3 region has the DNA TGTGCCAGCAGTTCATCTGGGGCAACTCGGGGGTACGAGCAGTACTTC.

This clone was seen many times. J is TRBJ1-1 and V is TRBV6-5; D is undetermined. V gave up 5 bases and J gave up 0 bases, with 4 bases separating them. Per the germline V gene, CDR1 is MNHEY and CDR2 is SVGAGI. The CDR3 has 12 residues. CDR3 DNA sequence: TGTGCCAGCAGTGCGATGAACACTGAAGCTTTCTTT. It yields the protein CASSAMNTEAFF.

The rearrangement joins TRBV19 to TRBJ2-7, with TRBD2 matching over 9 bases. Germline V gene sequence: CDR1 LNHDA, CDR2 SQIVND (reference sequence). CDR3 length: 13 amino acids. Germline trimming cut 7 bases from V and 6 bases from J; bases unmatched to any gene: 7. CDR3 in DNA: TGTGCCAGTATTAGCGGGAGACAGGGCGAGCAGTACTTC. It codes for CASISGRQGEQYF.

The chain is built from TRBV4-1 and TRBJ2-2; TRBD2 might be the D (6 bases). Trimming shortened V by 3 bases and J by 0 bases, and 17 bases separated the two germline ends. The CDR3 extends over 18 amino acids. Germline loops: CDR1 MGHRA, CDR2 YSYEKL. The CDR3 DNA follows: TGCGCCAGCAGCCATAATAAAGGAGGGGCCCCGAACACCGGGGAGCTGTTTTTT. Amino acid sequence: CASSHNKGGAPNTGELFF.

J is TRBJ2-4 and V is TRBV18, with 7 bases matching TRBD1. The V and J ends lost 3 bases and 0 bases, in that order; junction bases with no gene match: 8. Germline V gene data show CDR1 as KGHSH and CDR2 as LQKENI. This CDR3 comprises 17 residues. The CDR3 loop is CASSPLGDRGAKNIQYF. For the CDR3, the DNA is TGTGCCAGCTCACCCTTGGGGGACAGAGGAGCCAAAAACATTCAGTACTTC.

This chain's CDR3 is CASSGGTGSIHEQYF. The DNA for the CDR3 is TGCGCCAGCAGCGGGGGTACAGGGTCTATCCACGAGCAGTACTTC. V and J are TRBV5-1 and TRBJ2-7; weak D call: TRBD1 (6 bases). Germline values: CDR1 SGHRS, CDR2 YFSETQ. Trimming removed 4 bases at V and 5 bases at J, with 19 bases between. The CDR3 consists of 15 residues.

The genes are TRBV10-1 and TRBJ2-3; 7 positions match TRBD2. CDR1 is WNHNN and CDR2 is SYGVQD in the germline V gene (reference sequence). The CDR3 spans 13 residues. The J segment lost 10 bases and the V segment lost 2 bases, leaving 6 bases of the junction unmatched. The CDR3 region has the DNA TGCGCCAGCAGTGAGGGTCTCGCGGGGGCGCAGTATTTT. Protein sequence: CASSEGLAGAQYF.

The chain employs TRBV7-2 and TRBJ1-4, with D perhaps matching TRBD1 (5 bases). Per the germline V gene, CDR1 is SGHTA and CDR2 is FQGNSA. V lost 2 bases and J 4 bases, leaving 8 bases between the germline ends. There are 14 residues in the CDR3. The CDR3 sequence is CASSLWQGNEKLFF. In nucleotides, the CDR3 is TGTGCCAGCAGCTTATGGCAGGGTAATGAAAAACTGTTTTTT.

This chain uses TRBV5-6 with TRBJ1-6, with D unclear. V was cut by 0 bases and J by 7 bases, with 8 bases left in between. Germline V lookup: CDR1 SGHDT, CDR2 YYEEEE. The CDR3 length is 14 residues. The CDR3 protein is CASSLGRNNSPLHF. The CDR3 region has the DNA TGTGCCAGCAGCTTGGGGCGGAACAATTCACCCCTCCACTTT.

The chain is built from TRBV15 and TRBJ2-3; 8 positions match TRBD2. V lost 8 bases and J lost 5; bases outside the gene matches: 9. The CDR3 runs 14 residues. Looked up from germline, CDR1 is LNHNV and CDR2 is YYDKDF (reference sequence). This CDR3 reads CATRGELAGDTQYF. For the CDR3, the DNA is TGTGCCACCCGCGGAGAGCTAGCGGGAGATACGCAGTATTTT. The full variable domain, completed using reference TRBV15 and TRBJ2-3, is DAMVIQNPRYQVTQFGKPVTLSCSQTLNHNVMYWYQQKSSQAPKLLFHYYDKDFNNEADTPDNFQSRRPNTSFCFLDIRSPGLGDTAMYLCATRGELAGDTQYFGPGTRLTVL.

This rearrangement joins TRBV29-1 to TRBJ2-3; 14 positions agree with TRBD2. Trimming at V came to 7 bases and at J to 2 bases, leaving 11 bases not matched to a gene. This CDR3 is built from 17 residues. The V gene's germline CDR1 is SQVTM and CDR2 ANQGSEA. DNA for the CDR3: TGCAGCGCCTCCCCCCGGACTAGCGGGAGGTTCACAGATACGCAGTATTTT. Its translation: CSASPRTSGRFTDTQYF.

This clone is a singleton in its sample. The chain couples TRBV5-3 to TRBJ2-5; 10 nucleotides match TRBD2. TRBV5-3 is an ORF for which the function is uncertain. The CDR3 has 18 amino acids. The V segment lost 0 bases and the J segment 2 bases; nucleotides outside the gene matches: 10. CDR3 residues: CARSLGLAGAPDQETQYF. The CDR3 DNA reads as TGTGCCAGAAGCTTGGGGCTAGCGGGGGCGCCAGATCAAGAGACCCAGTACTTC.

There are a few counts of this clone. The genes are TRBV6-5 and TRBJ2-2; D is unclear. The germline V gene has CDR1 MNHEY and CDR2 SVGAGI. Trimming removed 2 bases from V and 2 bases from J, with 12 bases in between. CDR3 size: 16 residues. CDR3 loop: CASSYGPRINTGELFF. The CDR3, as DNA: TGTGCCAGCAGTTACGGCCCAAGAATTAACACCGGGGAGCTGTTTTTT.

The chain combines TRBV7-6 with TRBJ2-7; 10 bases map to TRBD1. The J segment lost 5 bases and the V segment lost 6 bases, leaving 10 bases of the junction unmatched. The CDR3 covers 15 residues. Per the germline V gene, CDR1 is SGHVS and CDR2 is FNYEAQ. As DNA, the CDR3 is TGTGCCAGCAGTTACGCCGGGACAGGGGTCGACGAGCAGTACTTC. This sequence encodes CASSYAGTGVDEQYF.

V is TRBV2 and J is TRBJ1-6, with 8 bases identical to TRBD1. The germline gives CDR1 SNHLY, CDR2 FYNNEI. Unmatched junction bases numbered 5, after V lost 11 bases and J lost 2 bases. The CDR3 sequence is 14 residues long. The CDR3 bases are TGTGCCGGACAGGGAGCCCCCTATAATTCACCCCTCCACTTT. Translation: CAGQGAPYNSPLHF.

DNA of the CDR3: TGTGCCAGCAGCTACGGCGGGGTCCCTGATACGCAGTATTTT. Its protein product is CASSYGGVPDTQYF. The chain uses TRBV5-6 and TRBJ2-3, with D tentatively TRBD2 (6 bases). Germline V lookup: CDR1 SGHDT, CDR2 YYEEEE. This CDR3 has 14 amino acids. Trimming left V 3 bases short and J 6 bases short, with 14 bases between.

The sample holds a few counts of this clone. The chain links TRBV10-3 to TRBJ1-3; D unclear. Deletions cut 0 bases from V and 0 bases from J, with 9 bases between. In germline, CDR1 is ENHRY, CDR2 SYGVKD. The CDR3 spans 16 residues. CDR3 sequence (DNA): TGTGCCATCAGTGAGTCGTTACAGAGCTCTGGAAACACCATATATTTT. Protein: CAISESLQSSGNTIYF.

This rearrangement joins TRBV4-1 to TRBJ1-5, with TRBD1 matching over 8 bases. This CDR3 comprises 15 residues. V lost 0 bases to trimming and J lost 7 bases; unmatched junction nucleotides: 5. Germline lookup yields CDR1 MGHRA and CDR2 YSYEKL. CDR3 in DNA: TGCGCCAGCAGCCAAGACGGACAGGGCAGACAGCCCCAGCATTTT. Protein: CASSQDGQGRQPQHF.

The V gene is TRBV19, the J gene TRBJ1-1; 9 positions match TRBD1. Germline V gene data show CDR1 as LNHDA and CDR2 as SQIVND (reference sequence). Trimming took 10 bases from V and 1 from J; bases not matched to a gene: 4. The CDR3 is 13 residues long. CDR3 coding DNA: TGTGCCATACAGGGGGCAAGGAACACTGAAGCTTTCTTT. This codes for CAIQGARNTEAFF.

The rearrangement links TRBV5-1 to TRBJ1-4, with TRBD1 identical over 7 bases. Germline V gives CDR1 SGHRS, CDR2 YFSETQ. J was trimmed by 3 bases and V by 0 bases; bases with no gene match: 2. CDR3 length equals 15 residues. CDR3 DNA: TGCGCCAGCAGCTTGGCCGGGACAGCTAATGAAAAACTGTTTTTT. Protein product: CASSLAGTANEKLFF.

The gene calls are TRBV7-2 and TRBJ2-1, with 11 bases aligning to TRBD2. Losses at the gene ends were 0 bases for V and 7 bases for J; bases not matched to a gene: 8. CDR3 length equals 17 residues. Looked up from germline, CDR1 is SGHTA and CDR2 is FQGNSA. The CDR3 DNA sequence: TGTGCCAGCAGCTTAGCTGGGCTAGCGGGGGGATTGAATGAGCAGTTCTTC. Translated: CASSLAGLAGGLNEQFF.

The CDR3 sequence is CASSWTSGRLGTDTQYF. As DNA, the CDR3 is TGTGCCAGCAGCTGGACTAGCGGGAGGCTTGGCACAGATACGCAGTATTTT. This rearrangement joins TRBV7-3 to TRBJ2-3, with 14 bases fitting TRBD2. The ends lost 4 bases at V and 1 base at J; junction bases unmatched: 4. This CDR3 is 17 amino acids long. Germline V gives CDR1 SGHTA, CDR2 FQGTGA.

The chain joins TRBV7-3 to TRBJ1-1, with TRBD1 as a possible D gene (6 bases). Germline V gene sequence: CDR1 SGHTA, CDR2 FQGTGA. The CDR3 spans 13 residues. V was shortened by 5 bases and J by 3 bases, with 10 bases between the two germline ends. DNA of the CDR3: TGTGCCAGCAGCCAACAGGGCTACACTGAAGCTTTCTTT. Translation gives CASSQQGYTEAFF.